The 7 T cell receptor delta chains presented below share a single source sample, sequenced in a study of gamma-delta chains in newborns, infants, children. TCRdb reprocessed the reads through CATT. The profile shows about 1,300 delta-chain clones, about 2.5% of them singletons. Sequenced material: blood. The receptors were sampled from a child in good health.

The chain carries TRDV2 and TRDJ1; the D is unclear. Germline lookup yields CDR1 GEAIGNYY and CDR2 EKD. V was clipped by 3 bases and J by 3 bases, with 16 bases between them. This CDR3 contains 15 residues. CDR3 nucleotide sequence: TGTGCCTGTGACTCTATCGGATCAAAGGCCGATAAACTCATCTTT. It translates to CACDSIGSKADKLIF.

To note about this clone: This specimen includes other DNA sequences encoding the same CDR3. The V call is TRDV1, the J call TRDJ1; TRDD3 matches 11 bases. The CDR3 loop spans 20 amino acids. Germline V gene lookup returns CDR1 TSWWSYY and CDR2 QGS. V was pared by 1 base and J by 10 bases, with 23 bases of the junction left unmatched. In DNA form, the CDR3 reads TGTGCTCTTGGGGAACCTCCCTCCTCATGGGGGATACGAGGTGGGGGGATACTCATCTTT. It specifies CALGEPPSSWGIRGGGILIF.

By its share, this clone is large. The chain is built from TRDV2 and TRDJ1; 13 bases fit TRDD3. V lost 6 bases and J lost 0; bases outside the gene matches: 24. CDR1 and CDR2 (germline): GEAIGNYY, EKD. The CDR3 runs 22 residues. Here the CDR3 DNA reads TGTGCCTGTTTTATGCGTCCTTACTGGGGGATACGCGGCGTGGCCTACACCGATAAACTCATCTTT. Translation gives CACFMRPYWGIRGVAYTDKLIF.

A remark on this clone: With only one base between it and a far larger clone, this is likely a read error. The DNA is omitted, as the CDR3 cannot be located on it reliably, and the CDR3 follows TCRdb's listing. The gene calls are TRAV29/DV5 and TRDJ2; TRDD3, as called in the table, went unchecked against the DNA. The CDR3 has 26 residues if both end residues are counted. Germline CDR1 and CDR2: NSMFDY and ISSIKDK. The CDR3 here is CSVLLCSKRALSCNRDWATLTAQLFF.

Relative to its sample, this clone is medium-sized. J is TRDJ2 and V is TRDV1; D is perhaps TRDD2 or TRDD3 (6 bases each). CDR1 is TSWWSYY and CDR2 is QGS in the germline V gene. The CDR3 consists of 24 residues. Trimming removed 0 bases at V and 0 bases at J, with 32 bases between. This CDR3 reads CALGELPVAFPQSGMHALTAQLFF. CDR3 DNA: TGTGCTCTTGGGGAACTGCCCGTGGCCTTCCCCCAGTCGGGGATGCATGCTTTGACAGCACAACTCTTCTTT.

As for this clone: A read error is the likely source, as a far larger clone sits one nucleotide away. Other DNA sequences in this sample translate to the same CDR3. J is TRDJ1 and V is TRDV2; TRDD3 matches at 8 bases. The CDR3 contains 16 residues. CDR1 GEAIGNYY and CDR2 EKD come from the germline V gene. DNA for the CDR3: TGCGCCTGTGACACAATGGGGGATCCGAACACCGATAAACTCATCTTT. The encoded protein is CACDTMGDPNTDKLIF.

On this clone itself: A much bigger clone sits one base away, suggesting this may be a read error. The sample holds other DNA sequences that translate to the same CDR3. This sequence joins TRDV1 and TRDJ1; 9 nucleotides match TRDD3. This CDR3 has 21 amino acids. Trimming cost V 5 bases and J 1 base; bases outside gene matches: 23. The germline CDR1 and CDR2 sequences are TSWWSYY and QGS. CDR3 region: CALGRYLDAGGFVLLTDKLIF. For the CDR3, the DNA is TGTGCTCTTGGGAGGTATCTGGACGCTGGGGGATTCGTCTTGCTCACCGATAAACTCATCTTT.